This passage covers 29 T cell receptor beta chains from one sample sequenced in a study of blood T cell repertoires in COVID-19. Clones were read by immunoSEQ multiplex PCR, and TCRdb kept only the in-frame ones, dropping some. The table lists around 73,000 clones, 82% of them singletons, with 4.1% in the top ten. Sequencing was carried out using peripheral blood. The receptors come from a woman aged 60-75 years with acute or convalescent COVID-19.

The chain is built from TRBV5-1 and TRBJ2-2, with 9 positions matching TRBD1. Germline V gives CDR1 SGHRS, CDR2 YFSETQ. The V gene end was trimmed by 5 bases and the J gene end by 4 bases; junction bases not matched to a gene: 6. This CDR3 region has 15 residues. The CDR3 DNA is TGCGCCAGCAGGAAGGACAGGGGAGGCACCGGGGAGCTGTTTTTT. This gives the protein CASRKDRGGTGELFF.

The CDR3 protein is CASSGMNGGNQDTQYF. The CDR3 nucleotides read TGTGCCAGCAGTGGGATGAACGGAGGAAATCAAGATACGCAGTATTTT. This chain links TRBV25-1 with TRBJ2-3, with D perhaps TRBD2 (5 bases). CDR3 length: 16 residues. Germline V CDR1 and CDR2: MGHDK, SYGVNS. V was trimmed by 4 bases and J by 5 bases, leaving 19 bases between them.

The chain is built from TRBV10-3 and TRBJ2-7; D might be TRBD1 (7 bases). The CDR3 consists of 14 residues. V was clipped by 3 bases and J by 1 base, with 10 bases between them. The V gene's germline CDR1 is ENHRY and CDR2 SYGVKD. CDR3: CAISDQGGSYEQYF. CDR3 bases: TGTGCCATCAGTGACCAGGGGGGATCCTACGAGCAGTACTTC.

V and J are TRBV9 and TRBJ2-1; 9 nucleotides align to TRBD2. V gave up 4 bases and J gave up 1 base; unmatched junction bases: 3. The V gene's germline CDR1 is SGDLS and CDR2 YYNGEE. The CDR3 is 15 residues long. In DNA, the CDR3 is TGTGCCAGCAGCCCAACTAGCGGGTCCTACAATGAGCAGTTCTTC. Translated: CASSPTSGSYNEQFF.

This clone occurred once. J is TRBJ2-6 and V is TRBV5-1; the D gene is possibly TRBD2 (6 bases). The germline V and J ends were trimmed by 4 bases and 0 bases, with 17 bases remaining between them. This CDR3 comprises 18 residues. From germline, CDR1 is SGHRS and CDR2 YFSETQ. The CDR3 spells CASSPLGGSSSGANVLTF. The CDR3 DNA follows: TGCGCCAGCAGCCCTTTGGGGGGATCCAGCTCTGGGGCCAACGTCCTGACTTTC.

J is TRBJ1-5 and V is TRBV12-3 or TRBV12-4; TRBD1 is a possible D gene (6 bases). The CDR3 covers 13 residues. V gave up 5 bases and J gave up 5 bases, with 10 bases separating them. The CDR3 spells CASSGGRDQPQHF. CDR3 sequence (DNA): TGTGCCAGCAGTGGGGGCAGGGATCAGCCCCAGCATTTT.

This clone is medium-sized. The chain couples TRBV7-3 to TRBJ2-1; a possible D gene is TRBD1 (6 bases). Trimming stripped 3 bases from V and 7 bases from J, with 13 bases between. This CDR3 is 14 amino acids long. The germline gives CDR1 SGHTA, CDR2 FQGTGA. This CDR3 reads CASSFGQPRNEQFF. CDR3 in DNA: TGTGCCAGCAGCTTTGGACAGCCTAGGAATGAGCAGTTCTTC.

V usage is TRBV19 and J usage is TRBJ2-2, with D maybe TRBD2 (5 bases). CDR3 size: 15 residues. Between the trimmed V and J ends, which lost 7 bases and 0 bases, there was a span of 12 bases. The germline V gene encodes CDR1 LNHDA and CDR2 SQIVND (reference sequence). The CDR3 region is CASNHGNTNTGELFF. For the CDR3, the DNA is TGTGCCAGTAACCACGGGAACACGAACACCGGGGAGCTGTTTTTT. The complete variable domain, with remaining parts taken from reference TRBV19 and TRBJ2-2, reads DGGITQSPKYLFRKEGQNVTLSCEQNLNHDAMYWYRQDPGQGLRLIYYSQIVNDFQKGDIAEGYSVSREKKESFPLTVTSAQKNPTAFYLCASNHGNTNTGELFFGEGSRLTVL.

The genes are TRBV5-4 and TRBJ2-5; D possibly corresponds to TRBD1 (6 bases). The CDR3 has 14 amino acids. V dropped 1 base and J dropped 1 base, with 8 bases sitting between them. Germline lookup yields CDR1 SGHNT and CDR2 YYREEE (reference sequence). The CDR3 region is CASSLKDSQETQYF. As DNA, the CDR3 is TGTGCCAGCAGCTTGAAGGACAGCCAAGAGACCCAGTACTTC. Full variable domain (outside the CDR3, taken from reference TRBV5-4 and TRBJ2-5): ETGVTQSPTHLIKTRGQQVTLRCSSQSGHNTVSWYQQALGQGPQFIFQYYREEENGRGNFPPRFSGLQFPNYSSELNVNALELDDSALYLCASSLKDSQETQYFGPGTRLLVL.

V is TRBV6-4 and J is TRBJ1-1; no definite D call. The germline gives CDR1 MRHNA, CDR2 SNTAGT. The CDR3 is 11 amino acids. V lost 10 bases to trimming and J lost 6 bases, with 12 bases between them. The CDR3 is CATRFGPEAFF. The CDR3, as DNA: TGTGCCACCCGGTTTGGTCCTGAAGCTTTCTTT.

The gene calls are TRBV2 and TRBJ1-1; D uncertain. Germline CDR1 is SNHLY and CDR2 is FYNNEI. This CDR3 comprises 14 residues. V lost 6 bases and J 5 bases, leaving 16 bases between the germline ends. The CDR3 coding sequence is TGTGCCAGCAGGCGAAGTGGGGAGGGAACTGAAGCTTTCTTT. Translation gives CASRRSGEGTEAFF.

The V gene is TRBV18, the J gene TRBJ2-2, with 7 positions matching TRBD1. Germline V gene sequence: CDR1 KGHSH, CDR2 LQKENI. J was trimmed by 3 bases and V by 3 bases; bases with no gene match: 4. This CDR3 has 15 residues. The CDR3: CASSPGQLDTGELFF. Here the CDR3 DNA reads TGTGCCAGCTCACCGGGACAGCTCGACACCGGGGAGCTGTTTTTT.

The rearrangement links TRBV6-2 or TRBV6-3 to TRBJ1-5; TRBD1 aligns across 9 bases. Germline-derived CDR1 and CDR2 are MNHEY and SVGEGT. The CDR3 sequence is 13 residues long. V gave up 4 bases and J gave up 6 bases; unmatched junction bases: 1. The CDR3 region has the DNA TGTGCCAGCAGTTTGACAGGGGGTCAGCCCCAGCATTTT. It codes for CASSLTGGQPQHF.

The sample holds a few counts of this clone. V is TRBV5-4 and J is TRBJ1-1; TRBD1 might be the D (5 bases). Germline CDR1 SGHNT, CDR2 YYREEE (reference sequence). CDR3 length: 18 residues. The V gene lost 4 bases and the J gene lost 4 bases, with 26 bases spanning the gap. The CDR3 loop reads CASSPDLGSRDGFTEAFF. The DNA of the CDR3 is TGTGCCAGCAGCCCGGACCTCGGGTCCAGGGATGGGTTCACTGAAGCTTTCTTT.

J is TRBJ1-1 and V is TRBV18; D is perhaps TRBD1 (5 bases). This CDR3 is built from 14 residues. The germline V gene has CDR1 KGHSH and CDR2 LQKENI. V shed 1 base and J shed 5 bases, with 11 bases lying between them. The CDR3 region has the DNA TGTGCCAGCTCACCACTCGGACAAATTACTGAAGCTTTCTTT. Amino acids: CASSPLGQITEAFF.

V is TRBV7-2 and J is TRBJ2-7; 10 bases match TRBD1. CDR1 is SGHTA, CDR2 FQGNSA, per germline. Trimming at V came to 0 bases and at J to 2 bases, leaving 1 base not matched to a gene. The length of the CDR3 is 15 residues. CDR3 DNA: TGTGCCAGCAGCTTAGCCGGGACAGGGGCCTACGAGCAGTACTTC. Amino acid sequence: CASSLAGTGAYEQYF.

The CDR3 spells CASSRTGTGYTGELFF. The CDR3 region has the DNA TGTGCCAGCAGCCGTACCGGGACAGGGTACACCGGGGAGCTGTTTTTT. The chain couples TRBV7-2 to TRBJ2-2; 9 bases are a match to TRBD1. The germline CDR1 and CDR2 sequences are SGHTA and FQGNSA. CDR3 length equals 16 residues. The V segment lost 5 bases and the J segment 3 bases; nucleotides outside the gene matches: 7.

This chain uses TRBV19 with TRBJ1-3; 7 positions match TRBD1. The ends lost 4 bases at V and 0 bases at J; junction bases unmatched: 6. The CDR3 is made up of 16 amino acids. From germline, CDR1 is LNHDA and CDR2 SQIVND (reference sequence). The CDR3, as DNA: TGTGCCAGTAGTAACAGGGGCCCCATCTCTGGAAACACCATATATTTT. This codes for CASSNRGPISGNTIYF.

This clone is a singleton in its sample. The chain carries TRBV19 and TRBJ1-5; D not resolved. Germline CDR1 reads LNHDA; CDR2 reads SQIVND (reference sequence). This CDR3 has 14 amino acids. Trimming left V 5 bases short and J 6 bases short, with 14 bases between. The CDR3 coding sequence is TGTGCCAGTAGTCCCGCACGAGAGTTTCAGCCCCAGCATTTT. Translated: CASSPAREFQPQHF.

The chain couples TRBV5-4 to TRBJ1-1; D is possibly TRBD1 (5 bases). V was cut by 4 bases and J by 2 bases, with 18 bases left in between. This CDR3 comprises 16 residues. Germline values: CDR1 SGHNT, CDR2 YYREEE (reference sequence). For the CDR3, the DNA is TGTGCCAGCAGCCAGATATACAGGAGCTTTAACACTGAAGCTTTCTTT. Translating it yields CASSQIYRSFNTEAFF.

This sequence joins TRBV18 and TRBJ1-2; unclear D gene. V dropped 2 bases and J dropped 0 bases, with 13 bases sitting between them. Germline CDR1 and CDR2: KGHSH and LQKENI. The CDR3 covers 16 residues. As DNA, the CDR3 is TGTGCCAGCTCACCAGATCCGGTTCTATCTAACTATGGCTACACCTTC. It is translated as CASSPDPVLSNYGYTF.

The chain combines TRBV19 with TRBJ2-7; D remains ambiguous. V lost 3 bases, J lost 6 bases, and 12 bases lay in between. This CDR3 contains 13 residues. The germline V gene has CDR1 LNHDA and CDR2 SQIVND (reference sequence). The CDR3 nucleotides are TGTGCCAGTAGTATTGGGCAGCCTGGCGAGCAGTACTTC. Amino acid sequence: CASSIGQPGEQYF.

This clone was seen at least ten times. The rearrangement joins TRBV19 to TRBJ2-7; D call uncertain. The germline gives CDR1 LNHDA, CDR2 SQIVND (reference sequence). The CDR3 length is 13 residues. The V and J ends lost 2 bases and 2 bases respectively, with 7 bases between them. The CDR3 DNA reads as TGTGCCAGTAGTATAAATACTCCCTACGAGCAGTACTTC. Translating it yields CASSINTPYEQYF.

This sequence joins TRBV29-1 and TRBJ2-1; 12 bases agree with TRBD2. The CDR3 has 15 residues. V trimming: 6 bases; J trimming: 5 bases; junction bases outside the gene matches: 8. In germline, CDR1 is SQVTM, CDR2 ANQGSEA. The CDR3 protein is CSVVLAGGKNNEQFF. DNA for the CDR3: TGCAGCGTAGTACTAGCGGGAGGAAAGAACAATGAGCAGTTCTTC.

J is TRBJ1-3 and V is TRBV18; D is unclear. The V end was cut by 3 bases, the J end by 0 bases, with 12 bases between. Germline assignment: CDR1 KGHSH and CDR2 LQKENI. The length of the CDR3 is 16 residues. CDR3 coding DNA: TGTGCCAGCTCACCTGAGAGGCTCAGCTCTGGAAACACCATATATTTT. This codes for CASSPERLSSGNTIYF.

The chain combines TRBV9 with TRBJ2-7; 8 bases are a match to TRBD1. The CDR3 is 15 residues long. From germline, CDR1 is SGDLS and CDR2 YYNGEE. V lost 4 bases to trimming and J lost 5 bases; unmatched junction nucleotides: 11. CDR3 DNA: TGTGCCAGCAGCCAGGGGGCCGGTCGAGAGGACGAGCAGTACTTC. Amino acid sequence: CASSQGAGREDEQYF. The full variable domain, completed using reference TRBV9 and TRBJ2-7, is DSGVTQTPKHLITATGQRVTLRCSPRSGDLSVYWYQQSLDQGLQFLIQYYNGEERAKGNILERFSAQQFPDLHSELNLSSLELGDSALYFCASSQGAGREDEQYFGPGTRLTVT.

DNA of the CDR3: TGTGCCAGCAGCGCCGGGACTCAAAAGGCCCTAGAAGGCTACACCTTC. It encodes CASSAGTQKALEGYTF. The chain combines TRBV4-2 with TRBJ1-2; D may be TRBD1 (5 bases). Germline lookup yields CDR1 LGHNA and CDR2 YNFKEQ. Trimming stripped 5 bases from V and 8 bases from J, with 24 bases between. CDR3 length: 16 residues.

The genes are TRBV3-1 (or the pseudogene TRBV3-2) and TRBJ1-1, with 10 bases that match TRBD1. This CDR3 comprises 18 residues. V shed 6 bases, J shed 1 base, and the junction held 14 bases outside the gene matches. The germline CDR1 and CDR2 sequences are LGHDT and YNNKEL (reference sequence). For the CDR3, the DNA is TGTGCCAGCAGAATGACAGGGGGCATGGGGCCCGGGAACACTGAAGCTTTCTTT. Its translation is CASRMTGGMGPGNTEAFF.

This clone was observed a few times. The J gene is TRBJ1-6, the V gene TRBV5-6; D is undetermined. The CDR3 has 17 amino acids. Trimming removed 4 bases from V and 7 bases from J, with 21 bases in between. Germline CDR1 and CDR2: SGHDT and YYEEEE. CDR3 nucleotides: TGTGCCAGCAGCACGGGCGATGGAGGGTTCCGAAATTCACCCCTCCACTTT. Residues: CASSTGDGGFRNSPLHF. Variable domain in full (rest from reference TRBV5-6 and TRBJ1-6): DAGVTQSPTHLIKTRGQQVTLRCSPKSGHDTVSWYQQALGQGPQFIFQYYEEEERQRGNFPDRFSGHQFPNYSSELNVNALLLGDSALYLCASSTGDGGFRNSPLHFGNGTRLTVT.